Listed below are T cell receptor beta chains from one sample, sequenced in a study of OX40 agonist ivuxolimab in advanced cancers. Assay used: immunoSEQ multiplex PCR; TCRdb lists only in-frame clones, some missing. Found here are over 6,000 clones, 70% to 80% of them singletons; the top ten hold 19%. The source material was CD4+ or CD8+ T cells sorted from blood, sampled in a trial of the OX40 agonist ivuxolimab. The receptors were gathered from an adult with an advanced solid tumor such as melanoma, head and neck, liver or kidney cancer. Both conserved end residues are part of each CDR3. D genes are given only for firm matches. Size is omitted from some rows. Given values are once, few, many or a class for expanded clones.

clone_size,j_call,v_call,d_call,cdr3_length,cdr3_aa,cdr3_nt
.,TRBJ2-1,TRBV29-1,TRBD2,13,CSVGGGSYNEQFF,TGCAGCGTTGGGGGGGGGTCCTACAATGAGCAGTTCTTC
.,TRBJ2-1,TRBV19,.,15,CASSIQGNPYNEQFF,TGTGCCAGTAGTATTCAGGGGAACCCCTACAATGAGCAGTTCTTC
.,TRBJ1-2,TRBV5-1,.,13,CASRESLDYGYTF,TGCGCCAGCAGAGAGTCCCTGGACTATGGCTACACCTTC
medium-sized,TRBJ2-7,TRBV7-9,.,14,CASSLVQGSHEQYF,TGTGCCAGCAGCTTAGTCCAGGGGTCCCACGAGCAGTACTTC
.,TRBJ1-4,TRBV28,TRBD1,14,CASSADRADDELFF,TGTGCCAGCAGTGCCGACAGGGCCGATGATGAACTGTTTTTT
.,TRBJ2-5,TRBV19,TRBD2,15,CASSTAGGVRETQYF,TGTGCCAGTAGTACTGCGGGGGGGGTGAGGGAGACCCAGTACTTC
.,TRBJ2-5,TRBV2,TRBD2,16,CASRRLAGELGETQYF,TGTGCCAGCAGGAGACTAGCGGGGGAGTTGGGAGAGACCCAGTACTTC
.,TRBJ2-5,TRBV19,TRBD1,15,CASSIVLQGFETQYF,TGTGCCAGTAGTATAGTGCTACAGGGGTTCGAGACCCAGTACTTC
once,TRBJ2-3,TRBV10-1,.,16,CASSEEKAPNTDTQYF,TGCGCCAGCAGTGAGGAGAAAGCCCCTAACACAGATACGCAGTATTTT
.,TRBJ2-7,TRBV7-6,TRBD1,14,CASSLESGGYEQYF,TGTGCCAGCAGCTTAGAATCAGGGGGCTACGAGCAGTACTTC
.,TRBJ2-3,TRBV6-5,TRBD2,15,CASSYGTSGGDTQYF,TGTGCCAGCAGTTACGGGACTAGCGGGGGGGATACGCAGTATTTT
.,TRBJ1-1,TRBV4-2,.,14,CASSQSGMNTEAFF,TGTGCCAGCAGCCAATCAGGCATGAACACTGAAGCTTTCTTT
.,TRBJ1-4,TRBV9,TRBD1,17,CASSIGTVSQTNEKLFF,TGTGCCAGCAGCATAGGGACAGTTTCGCAAACTAATGAAAAACTGTTTTTT
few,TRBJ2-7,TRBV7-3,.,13,CASSLKVRDEQYF,TGTGCCAGCAGCTTAAAGGTCCGGGACGAGCAGTACTTC
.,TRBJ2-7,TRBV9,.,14,CASSVDPSSYEQYF,TGTGCCAGCAGCGTAGATCCCAGTTCCTACGAGCAGTACTTC
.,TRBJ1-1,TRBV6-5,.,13,CASSQGPNTEAFF,TGTGCCAGCAGTCAGGGACCTAACACTGAAGCTTTCTTT
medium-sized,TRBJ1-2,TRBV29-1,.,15,CSVRAGGEQVYGYTF,TGCAGCGTTCGCGCGGGGGGGGAACAAGTCTATGGCTACACCTTC
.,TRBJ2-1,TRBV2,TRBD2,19,CASSEEVGILAGTYNEQFF,TGTGCCAGCAGTGAAGAAGTTGGAATATTAGCGGGTACCTACAATGAGCAGTTCTTC